This TCR beta chain was sequenced in a study of radiation and T cells in renal cell carcinoma. As for time point: blood 2 weeks post-SBRT. Treatment described: 15 Gy SBRT to primary tumor, nephrectomy 4 weeks later. TCRdb's copy holds only in-frame clones and misses some; the assay was immunoSEQ multiplex PCR. The table records roughly 120,000 clones, roughly four fifths of them present only once. Germline trimming cut 0 bases from V and 7 bases from J; bases unmatched to any gene: 6. This CDR3 has 15 residues. Germline V CDR1 and CDR2: MGHRA, YSYEKL. The source material was blood, sampled from a patient whose treatment included radiotherapy and nephrectomy. The chain recombines TRBV4-1 with TRBJ2-5, with 9 bases lining up with TRBD2. The source of this sequence is an older woman with renal cell carcinoma. CDR3 region: CASSQDQRGVGTQYF. CDR3 coding DNA: TGCGCCAGCAGCCAAGATCAGCGGGGGGTCGGGACCCAGTACTTC.